A selection of T cell receptor beta chains follows, all from one sample in a study of T cell repertoires in cytomegalovirus infection. TCRdb used MiXCR to reprocess the reads, holding one entry per CDR3 protein. In the table there are under 600,000 distinct CDR3 sequences, about 15% of which are singletons. The sequenced sample consisted of CD8+ T cells from PBMCs. All receptors come from a human donor in good health (CMV status not recorded). Some clones in this sample may be carry-over from other donors' samples. Each CDR3 is given with its conserved first and last residue. D genes are given only for firm matches. Size values are once, few and many counts, or a class for expanded clones, and some rows have none.

d_call j_call cdr3_length v_call clone_size cdr3_nt cdr3_aa
NA TRBJ2-2 12 TRBV6-1 many TGTGCCAGCAGTGAAGCCGGCGGGGAGCTGTTTTTT CASSEAGGELFF
NA TRBJ1-1 13 TRBV19 few TGTGCCAGTAGCGTCGTTAGGAGCACTGAAGCTTTCTTT CASSVVRSTEAFF
TRBD2 TRBJ2-3 19 TRBV7-8 many TGTGCCAGCAGCTTAGGGGGGGGCGCTAGCGGGTTTTCAGCAGATACGCAGTATTTT CASSLGGGASGFSADTQYF
NA TRBJ1-4 17 TRBV11-2 many TGTGCCAGCAGCCCCATCTTGGGGGAGCCAACTAATGAAAAACTGTTTTTT CASSPILGEPTNEKLFF
NA TRBJ2-7 15 TRBV4-2 few TGTGCCAGCAGCCAAGAGGCAGGGGAAGCCTACGAGCAGTACTTC CASSQEAGEAYEQYF
TRBD2 TRBJ2-7 15 TRBV5-4 once TGTGCCAGCAGCTCATTTAGCGGGATCCCCTACGAGCAGTACTTC CASSSFSGIPYEQYF
TRBD1 TRBJ1-5 17 TRBV24-1 many TGTGCCACCAGTCAACCTCGGACAGGGAGGAGCAATCAGCCCCAGCATTTT CATSQPRTGRSNQPQHF
NA TRBJ2-6 15 TRBV27 NA TGTGCCAGCAGTTTCCGTCGGGCTGGGGCCAACGTCCTGACTTTC CASSFRRAGANVLTF
TRBD1 TRBJ1-6 14 TRBV27 many TGTGCCAGCACCACCCGGGACAGAAATTCACCCCTCCACTTT CASTTRDRNSPLHF
NA TRBJ2-7 15 TRBV7-6 many TGTGCCAGCAGCTTAGAGGGACAACCCGCCTACGAGCAGTACTTC CASSLEGQPAYEQYF
TRBD1 TRBJ2-7 14 TRBV25-1 few TGTGCCAGCAGTGAATGGGGACAGAACTACGAGCAGTACTTC CASSEWGQNYEQYF
NA TRBJ2-2 14 TRBV4-2 NA TGTGCCAGCAGCATGCCGGGAGAAACCGGGGAGCTGTTTTTT CASSMPGETGELFF
TRBD2 TRBJ2-2 19 TRBV20-1 NA TGCAGTGCTAGACCCCAGCCGGGGGGGACTAGCGGGATCACCGGGGAGCTGTTTTTT CSARPQPGGTSGITGELFF
TRBD2 TRBJ2-5 16 TRBV7-6 many TGTGCCAGCAGCTCCGAAGGACTAGCGGGTCAAGAGACCCAGTACTTC CASSSEGLAGQETQYF
TRBD2 TRBJ2-3 18 TRBV6-5 many TGTGCCAGCAGTTACCGCCGACTAGCGGGAGCGCGCACAGATACGCAGTATTTT CASSYRRLAGARTDTQYF
TRBD2 TRBJ2-2 16 TRBV19 many TGTGCCAGTAGTATTTACAGTCTAGCGGGCACCGGGGAGCTGTTTTTT CASSIYSLAGTGELFF
TRBD1 TRBJ2-1 15 TRBV18 NA TGTGCCAGCTCGGAACCCGGGACAGGGGGCAATGAGCAGTTCTTC CASSEPGTGGNEQFF
TRBD1 TRBJ2-7 14 TRBV5-5 few TGTGCCAGCAGCCTGGGACAGGTCCTCTACGAGCAGTACTTC CASSLGQVLYEQYF
NA TRBJ2-7 15 TRBV7-3 NA TGTGCCAGCAGCCCTCTCGGGGGTGCAACCTACGAGCAGTACTTC CASSPLGGATYEQYF
NA TRBJ1-2 15 TRBV25-1 NA TGTGCCAGTAAGGCCTCGTTCCGGGACGCCTATGGCTACACCTTC CASKASFRDAYGYTF
TRBD1 TRBJ1-2 12 TRBV15 NA TGTGCCACCAGCAACGGACAGGGGGCGTACACCTTC CATSNGQGAYTF
NA TRBJ1-1 14 TRBV7-4 NA TGTGCCAGCAGCTTCCCGGGGAGGGATTTTGAAGCTTTCTTT CASSFPGRDFEAFF
NA TRBJ2-3 17 TRBV7-9 many TGTGCCAGCAGCACGTCTTACAAGGGTGCGGGCACAGATACGCAGTATTTT CASSTSYKGAGTDTQYF
NA TRBJ2-1 13 TRBV29-1 few TGCAGCGTTGAAGGCGATACACCAAGGGTACAGTTCTTC CSVEGDTPRVQFF
TRBD2 TRBJ2-2 16 TRBV12-3/TRBV12-4 many TGTGCCAGCAGACCGGGACTAGCGGGAGGACCCGGGGAGCTGTTTTTT CASRPGLAGGPGELFF
NA TRBJ1-1 11 TRBV6-1 NA TGTGCCAGTGACAGGTCCACTGAAGCTTTCTTT CASDRSTEAFF
TRBD1 TRBJ1-1 15 TRBV27 few TGTGCCAGCAGAAGTAGGGACAGGGGAACATCTGAAGCTTTCTTT CASRSRDRGTSEAFF
NA TRBJ2-7 14 TRBV29-1 few TGCAGCGTTGAGGGGCCCGGGGGGCAATACGAGCAGTACTTC CSVEGPGGQYEQYF
TRBD1 TRBJ1-1 15 TRBV11-2 NA TGTGCCAGCAGCCAAAGCCGGGACAGGGGGACTGAAGCTTTCTTT CASSQSRDRGTEAFF
NA TRBJ1-2 14 TRBV6-1 few TGTGCCAGCAGTGAACCCGACGGCTTGAACGGCTACACCTTC CASSEPDGLNGYTF
TRBD1 TRBJ2-2 14 TRBV29-1 NA TGCAGCGTTGAGGGACAGCCAAACACCGGGGAGCTGTTTTTT CSVEGQPNTGELFF
NA TRBJ1-1 14 TRBV5-1 NA TGCGCCAGCAGCTTGGACGACGGGAGCACTGAAGCTTTCTTT CASSLDDGSTEAFF
TRBD2 TRBJ2-1 14 TRBV27 NA TGTGCCACCCATAGCGGGGGGTTATACAATGAGCAGTTCTTC CATHSGGLYNEQFF
NA TRBJ2-7 13 TRBV3-1 NA TGTGCCAGCAGCCAAGGGTCCCACTACGAGCAGTACTTC CASSQGSHYEQYF
NA TRBJ2-3 17 TRBV5-4 few TGTGCCAGCAGTTCTCGCGGTCGGGGCCCCGCCGTTTATACGCAGTATTTT CASSSRGRGPAVYTQYF
NA TRBJ1-1 13 TRBV29-1 many TGCAGCGTTGAGGTGGATGGGAACACTGAAGCTTTCTTT CSVEVDGNTEAFF
TRBD2 TRBJ2-2 16 TRBV11-2 many TGTGCCAGCAGCTTTTCGGGAGGGCCGCGAACCGGGGAGCTGTTTTTT CASSFSGGPRTGELFF
NA TRBJ2-3 14 TRBV4-1 NA TGCGCCAGCAGCCAAGGGGACCGCACAGATACGCAGTATTTT CASSQGDRTDTQYF
TRBD2 TRBJ2-7 15 TRBV15 NA TGTGCCACCAGCAGAGTGCAGCGGGAGGGCTACGAGCAGTACTTC CATSRVQREGYEQYF
NA TRBJ2-1 10 TRBV29-1 few TGCAGCGTTGATAACAATGAGCAGTTCTTC CSVDNNEQFF
NA TRBJ2-1 16 TRBV6-2/TRBV6-3 many TGTGCCAGCAGTTACTCGGCGGGGGCGATATACAATGAGCAGTTCTTC CASSYSAGAIYNEQFF
NA TRBJ1-2 14 TRBV10-3 NA TGTGCCATCAGTGAGTCAGGGAGGTACTATGGCTACACCTTC CAISESGRYYGYTF
TRBD1 TRBJ2-7 11 TRBV20-1 NA TGCAGTGCCAGGGGGATCTACGAGCAGTACTTC CSARGIYEQYF
NA TRBJ1-1 12 TRBV30 few TGTGCCTGGAGTGGCAGGGGCGACGAAGCTTTCTTT CAWSGRGDEAFF
NA TRBJ1-2 15 TRBV7-9 NA TGTGCCAGCAGCTTTGGGGAGCTATCTAACTATGGCTACACCTTC CASSFGELSNYGYTF
NA TRBJ1-5 15 TRBV28 many TGTGCCAGCAGTTTGACACAGGGAAGGAATCAGCCCCAGCATTTT CASSLTQGRNQPQHF
TRBD2 TRBJ2-1 16 TRBV9 few TGTGCCAGCAGCGTCTTCCTAGCGGGAGGAAACGCTGAGCAGTTCTTC CASSVFLAGGNAEQFF
NA TRBJ1-5 16 TRBV5-6 NA TGTGCCAGCAGCTTGGCGTCTACAGGGTTCGAACAGCCCCAGCATTTT CASSLASTGFEQPQHF
TRBD2 TRBJ2-2 15 TRBV7-3 many TGTGCCAGCAGAGACCCTAGCGGCCTTACCGGGGAGCTGTTTTTT CASRDPSGLTGELFF
NA TRBJ2-1 19 TRBV6-5 many TGTGCCAGCAGTTACTGGGGCAGGGGCAAGGTTAGGACTAGTGATGAGCAGTTCTTC CASSYWGRGKVRTSDEQFF
NA TRBJ1-5 14 TRBV6-6 few TGTGCCAGCAGACATATTGACAGCAATCAGCCCCAGCATTTT CASRHIDSNQPQHF
NA TRBJ2-1 12 TRBV7-9 few TGTGCCAGCAGCTTCAACCCTAATGAGCAGTTCTTC CASSFNPNEQFF
TRBD1 TRBJ2-1 17 TRBV19 NA TGTGCCAGTAACGAGGGGTGGACGAGGGGACAGGGCAATGAGCAGTTCTTC CASNEGWTRGQGNEQFF
NA TRBJ1-2 13 TRBV28 many TGTGCCAGCAGCACCGCCAGGGAGTATGGCTACACCTTC CASSTAREYGYTF
TRBD1 TRBJ2-7 12 TRBV20-1 many TGCAGTGCTAGACAGGGGGCACACGAGCAGTACTTC CSARQGAHEQYF
NA TRBJ2-7 13 TRBV20-1 NA TGCAGTGCTAGAGACCCCGTCCGGTACGAGCAGTACTTC CSARDPVRYEQYF
NA TRBJ1-4 18 TRBV5-4 few TGTGCCAGCAGCTTGGTTCCTATGACGGTGGACCCTAATGAAAAACTGTTTTTT CASSLVPMTVDPNEKLFF